Listed here are 21 T cell receptor beta chains from one sample, sequenced in a study of Graves' ophthalmopathy and Graves' hyperthyroidism. The TCR beta CDR3 regions underwent amplification from RNA transcripts. HTBI primers primed a first-round RT-PCR, and a second-round multiplex PCR followed. TCRdb used MiXCR to reprocess the multiplex PCR reads, holding one entry per CDR3 protein. The sample shows about 1.1 million distinct CDR3 sequences, approximately 35% of them seen only once. Sequenced sample: peripheral blood or thyroid tissue (not recorded which). Receptor source: an adult man with Graves' hyperthyroidism.

V gene TRBV3-1 combines with J gene TRBJ2-5; 7 bases are shared with TRBD1. The V and J ends lost 2 bases and 4 bases, in that order; junction bases with no gene match: 4. This CDR3 comprises 14 residues. CDR1 and CDR2 (germline): LGHDT, YNNKEL (reference sequence). The CDR3 loop reads CASSQKTGLETQYF. Here the CDR3 DNA reads TGTGCCAGCAGCCAAAAGACAGGGCTAGAGACCCAGTACTTC.

The chain couples TRBV7-2 to TRBJ2-5; the match to TRBD2 covers 13 bases. The V gene's germline CDR1 is SGHTA and CDR2 FQGNSA. This CDR3 is built from 17 residues. Trimming at V came to 3 bases and at J to 5 bases, leaving 9 bases not matched to a gene. The CDR3 here is CASSFGLAGVLHETQYF. CDR3 DNA: TGTGCCAGCAGCTTTGGACTAGCGGGAGTTTTACACGAGACCCAGTACTTC.

This clonotype showed up many times. The V call is TRBV7-9, the J call TRBJ1-1, with D tentatively TRBD1 (6 bases). The CDR3 is 15 amino acids. V lost 1 base, J lost 1 base, and 10 bases lay in between. Looked up from germline, CDR1 is SEHNR and CDR2 is FQNEAQ (reference sequence). CDR3 bases: TGTGCCAGCAGCTTAGGTTGGACAGCGAACACTGAAGCTTTCTTT. Its translation is CASSLGWTANTEAFF.

This clonotype was seen a few times. V gene TRBV14 combines with J gene TRBJ2-7; D is perhaps TRBD1 (6 bases). Trimming took 2 bases from V and 7 from J, leaving 21 bases between them. This CDR3 spans 16 amino acids. Germline loops: CDR1 SGHDN, CDR2 FVKESK. For the CDR3, the DNA is TGTGCCAGCAGCCAATGGGTCGCAGGGGCCCCGGGGGAGCAGTACTTC. Protein: CASSQWVAGAPGEQYF.

The chain has TRBV7-8 and TRBJ1-1; TRBD1 agrees at 9 bases. The CDR3 consists of 12 residues. CDR1 SGHVS and CDR2 FQNEAQ come from the germline V gene. V shed 6 bases and J 11 bases; nucleotides not matched to a gene: 7. The CDR3 nucleotides read TGTGCCAGCAGGTCTGGGACAGGGCACGCTTTCTTT. Protein: CASRSGTGHAFF.

The chain employs TRBV7-2 and TRBJ1-5; D might be TRBD1 (5 bases). Germline V gives CDR1 SGHTA, CDR2 FQGNSA. The CDR3 is 15 amino acids. V was clipped by 1 base and J by 4 bases, with 11 bases between them. CDR3 residues: CTSSLEGRVNQPQHF. The CDR3 region has the DNA TGTACCAGCAGCTTAGAAGGCAGGGTAAATCAGCCCCAGCATTTT.

This clonotype was detected ten times or more. The chain is built from TRBV5-1 and TRBJ1-5; D is uncertain. CDR1 SGHRS and CDR2 YFSETQ come from the germline V gene. There are 15 residues in the CDR3. V was clipped by 2 bases and J by 2 bases, with 11 bases between them. Here the CDR3 reads CASSLGGFGNQPQHF. The CDR3 DNA reads TGCGCCAGCAGCTTAGGCGGATTCGGCAATCAGCCCCAGCATTTT.

There are many counts of this clonotype. The rearrangement links TRBV4-1 to TRBJ1-1; D not certain. There are 15 residues in the CDR3. Germline CDR1 MGHRA, CDR2 YSYEKL. The germline V and J ends were trimmed by 0 bases and 1 base, with 9 bases remaining between them. CDR3 nucleotide sequence: TGCGCCAGCAGCCAAGATCGCCTTAGGAACACTGAAGCTTTCTTT. Translation gives CASSQDRLRNTEAFF.

This clonotype was picked up many times. The chain uses TRBV19 and TRBJ2-5; D gene uncertain. The CDR3 covers 12 residues. Germline values: CDR1 LNHDA, CDR2 SQIVND (reference sequence). The V gene lost 10 bases and the J gene lost 2 bases, with 11 bases spanning the gap. Here the CDR3 DNA reads TGTGCCACCCGGTCGATACAAGAGACCCAGTACTTC. Encoded protein: CATRSIQETQYF. Full variable domain (rest looked up from reference TRBV19 and TRBJ2-5): DGGITQSPKYLFRKEGQNVTLSCEQNLNHDAMYWYRQDPGQGLRLIYYSQIVNDFQKGDIAEGYSVSREKKESFPLTVTSAQKNPTAFYLCATRSIQETQYFGPGTRLLVL.

This clonotype was counted a few times. One junction end does not reproduce the germline sequence, and a read error may be involved. V gene TRBV7-3 combines with J gene TRBJ2-7; 9 nucleotides match TRBD2. This CDR3 has 16 residues. CDR1 and CDR2 (germline): SGHTA, FQGTGA. Written as DNA, the CDR3 is TGCGCCAGCAGCCAAGTGGGTTTTAGCGGGAGTGGCGAGCAGTACTTC. This encodes CASSQVGFSGSGEQYF.

At least ten counts were recorded for this clonotype. The chain carries TRBV9 and TRBJ2-5; the D gene is possibly TRBD2 (5 bases). V lost 0 bases to trimming and J lost 4 bases, with 10 bases between them. The CDR3 spans 14 residues. Looked up from germline, CDR1 is SGDLS and CDR2 is YYNGEE. This CDR3 reads CASSVDLAGETQYF. Written as DNA, the CDR3 is TGTGCCAGCAGCGTAGATCTAGCAGGAGAGACCCAGTACTTC. The whole variable domain, filled in from reference TRBV9 and TRBJ2-5, reads DSGVTQTPKHLITATGQRVTLRCSPRSGDLSVYWYQQSLDQGLQFLIQYYNGEERAKGNILERFSAQQFPDLHSELNLSSLELGDSALYFCASSVDLAGETQYFGPGTRLLVL.

Regarding this clonotype: No DNA is shown, since the ends of the CDR3 on it are uncertain; the CDR3 is the one TCRdb lists. The chain joins TRBV15 to TRBJ1-1; TRBD1 reflects the table's D call only, with no check against the DNA. The CDR3 sequence runs 19 residues, both termini included. Germline lookup yields CDR1 LNHNV and CDR2 YYDKDF (reference sequence). The CDR3 sequence: CATSIYLCSVVKQGGEAFF.

This clonotype was detected many times. This chain connects TRBV14 to TRBJ1-1, with D possibly being TRBD1 (5 bases). Per germline, CDR1 SGHDN and CDR2 FVKESK. V lost 3 bases and J 4 bases, leaving 9 bases between the germline ends. The CDR3 sequence is 13 residues long. The CDR3 nucleotides read TGTGCCAGCAGCCAGGGACTGCGCACTGAAGCTTTCTTT. Its protein is CASSQGLRTEAFF.

The gene calls are TRBV4-3 and TRBJ1-2; D unclear. Germline V gene sequence: CDR1 LGHNA, CDR2 YSLEER. The CDR3 consists of 13 residues. V gave up 0 bases and J gave up 8 bases, with 10 bases separating them. This chain's CDR3 is CASSQDRLRGYTF. The CDR3 DNA sequence: TGCGCCAGCAGCCAAGACAGGTTGCGGGGCTACACCTTC.

This clonotype was counted at least ten times. This chain links TRBV7-8 with TRBJ2-5; 9 bases map to TRBD2. Trimming at V came to 3 bases and at J to 0 bases, leaving 5 bases not matched to a gene. Germline loops: CDR1 SGHVS, CDR2 FQNEAQ. This CDR3 has 16 amino acids. The CDR3 sequence: CASSLVGGRDQETQYF. In nucleotides, the CDR3 is TGTGCCAGCAGCTTGGTCGGCGGGAGGGACCAAGAGACCCAGTACTTC.

A word on this clonotype: This may arise from a read error, as a much more abundant clone is one base away. The chain is built from TRBV29-1 and TRBJ1-1; D call uncertain. CDR1 and CDR2 (germline): SQVTM, ANQGSEA. This CDR3 region has 12 residues. CDR3 bases: TGCGGCGTGGGGTTATTTTTGAATGAAGCTTTCTTT. Translation gives CGVGLFLNEAFF.

This clonotype was observed at least ten times. The rearrangement links TRBV10-2 to TRBJ2-5; TRBD1 matches 9 bases. The V gene end was trimmed by 3 bases and the J gene end by 5 bases; junction bases not matched to a gene: 4. Germline values: CDR1 WSHSY, CDR2 SAAADI. CDR3 length: 14 residues. The CDR3: CASSDTGGFETQYF. The CDR3 nucleotides are TGCGCCAGCAGTGATACAGGGGGCTTTGAGACCCAGTACTTC.

This chain joins TRBV5-5 and TRBJ2-5; D possibly corresponds to TRBD2 (6 bases). CDR3 size: 15 residues. Germline lookup yields CDR1 SGHKS and CDR2 YYEKEE (reference sequence). CDR3 region: CAHTRRRGTAGTQYF. The CDR3, as DNA: TGTGCTCACACCCGGAGGAGGGGAACCGCCGGGACCCAGTACTTC.

This clonotype has more than one count but fewer than ten. This chain links TRBV29-1 with TRBJ2-5; D gene uncertain. Germline V lookup: CDR1 SQVTM, CDR2 ANQGSEA. Trimming removed 7 bases at V and 5 bases at J, with 14 bases between. The CDR3 runs to 12 residues. The CDR3 loop reads CSAPVEGETQYF. The CDR3 coding sequence is TGCAGCGCGCCAGTGGAAGGGGAGACCCAGTACTTC. The variable domain in full, with the rest retrieved from reference TRBV29-1 and TRBJ2-5, is SAVISQKPSRDICQRGTSLTIQCQVDSQVTMMFWYRQQPGQSLTLIATANQGSEATYESGFVIDKFPISRPNLTFSTLTVSNMSPEDSSIYLCSAPVEGETQYFGPGTRLLVL.

The chain combines TRBV9 with TRBJ1-6; D is ambiguous. From germline, CDR1 is SGDLS and CDR2 YYNGEE. V was clipped by 0 bases and J by 2 bases, with 9 bases between them. This CDR3 contains 16 residues. The CDR3 region is CASSVEGAPYNSPLHF. The CDR3 coding sequence is TGTGCCAGCAGCGTAGAGGGCGCTCCCTATAATTCACCCCTCCACTTT. The complete variable domain, with remaining parts taken from reference TRBV9 and TRBJ1-6, reads DSGVTQTPKHLITATGQRVTLRCSPRSGDLSVYWYQQSLDQGLQFLIQYYNGEERAKGNILERFSAQQFPDLHSELNLSSLELGDSALYFCASSVEGAPYNSPLHFGNGTRLTVT.

This clonotype has a count of ten or more. The chain is built from TRBV2 and TRBJ1-1; D unclear. V was cut by 6 bases and J by 9 bases, with 17 bases left in between. This CDR3 is 13 amino acids long. The germline V gene has CDR1 SNHLY and CDR2 FYNNEI. For the CDR3, the DNA is TGTGCCAGCAGACCACCAGGAGTTGGGAAAGCTTTCTTT. Amino acids: CASRPPGVGKAFF.